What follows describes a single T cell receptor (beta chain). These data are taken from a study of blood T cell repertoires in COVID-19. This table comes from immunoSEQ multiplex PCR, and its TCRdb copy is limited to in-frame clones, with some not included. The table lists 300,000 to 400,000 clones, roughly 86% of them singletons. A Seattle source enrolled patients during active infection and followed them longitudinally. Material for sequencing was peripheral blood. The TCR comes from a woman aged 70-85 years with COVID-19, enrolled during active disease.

The CDR3 reads CASSFRKDRVVEQYF. The CDR3 DNA follows: TGTGCCAGCAGTTTCAGGAAGGACAGGGTTGTCGAGCAGTACTTC. The genes are TRBV27 and TRBJ2-7; 8 nucleotides match TRBD1. The CDR3 has 15 residues. Germline V gives CDR1 MNHEY, CDR2 SMNVEV (reference sequence). Unmatched junction bases numbered 10, after V lost 3 bases and J lost 6 bases.